A single sample is the source of the 8 T cell receptor beta chains below, sequenced in a study of T cells in localized non-small cell lung cancer. TCRdb's table, derived via immunoSEQ multiplex PCR, lists solely in-frame clones and lacks some. This repertoire shows under 40,000 clones, around 86% found once; its top ten account for around 3.8%. The sample was peripheral blood, taken before any cancer treatment. Receptor source: a male donor at least 60 years old with stage III lung adenocarcinoma.

The V gene is TRBV9, the J gene TRBJ2-5; 7 bases agree with TRBD2. CDR3 length: 14 amino acids. After removal of 2 bases from V and 5 bases from J, the junction contained 6 bases not matched to a gene. Germline-derived CDR1 and CDR2 are SGDLS and YYNGEE. The chain's CDR3 is CASSVSGVGETQYF. The CDR3 region has the DNA TGTGCCAGCAGCGTCAGCGGGGTGGGTGAGACCCAGTACTTC. Full variable domain (outside the CDR3, taken from reference TRBV9 and TRBJ2-5): DSGVTQTPKHLITATGQRVTLRCSPRSGDLSVYWYQQSLDQGLQFLIQYYNGEERAKGNILERFSAQQFPDLHSELNLSSLELGDSALYFCASSVSGVGETQYFGPGTRLLVL.

The chain has TRBV28 and TRBJ1-5, with D maybe TRBD1 (6 bases). CDR1 and CDR2 (germline): MDHEN, SYDVKM. The V gene lost 5 bases and the J gene lost 0 bases, with 14 bases spanning the gap. The CDR3 has 16 amino acids. The CDR3 coding sequence is TGTGCCAGCAGTCCCCCCAGGGGATATAGCAATCAGCCCCAGCATTTT. It specifies CASSPPRGYSNQPQHF. Full variable domain (rest looked up from reference TRBV28 and TRBJ1-5): DVKVTQSSRYLVKRTGEKVFLECVQDMDHENMFWYRQDPGLGLRLIYFSYDVKMKEKGDIPEGYSVSREKKERFSLILESASTNQTSMYLCASSPPRGYSNQPQHFGDGTRLSIL.

The chain joins TRBV9 to TRBJ2-5, with D possibly being TRBD1 or TRBD2 (5 bases each). Germline V gene lookup returns CDR1 SGDLS and CDR2 YYNGEE. This CDR3 contains 15 residues. V lost 3 bases to trimming and J lost 5 bases, with 17 bases between them. CDR3 DNA sequence: TGTGCCAGCAGCGCGGGGACCCAAGTCGGTGAGACCCAGTACTTC. Translation: CASSAGTQVGETQYF.

The CDR3 spells CASSLSSSGSYNEQFF. The DNA of the CDR3 is TGCGCCAGCAGCTTATCGTCTAGCGGTTCCTACAATGAGCAGTTCTTC. The genes are TRBV5-1 and TRBJ2-1; 7 bases are shared with TRBD2. The V gene end was trimmed by 2 bases and the J gene end by 1 base; junction bases not matched to a gene: 6. The CDR3 is made up of 16 amino acids. CDR1 is SGHRS, CDR2 YFSETQ, per germline.

This chain connects TRBV27 to TRBJ2-2, with D hard to call. The germline V gene encodes CDR1 MNHEY and CDR2 SMNVEV (reference sequence). CDR3 length: 16 amino acids. Trimming stripped 2 bases from V and 2 bases from J, with 12 bases between. The CDR3 spells CASSLARTVNTGELFF. The CDR3 coding sequence is TGTGCCAGCAGTTTAGCCCGGACGGTCAACACCGGGGAGCTGTTTTTT.

This clone appeared once. V and J are TRBV5-1 and TRBJ2-5; D gene ambiguous. The CDR3 length is 13 residues. The germline V gene has CDR1 SGHRS and CDR2 YFSETQ. Trimming stripped 0 bases from V and 1 base from J, with 4 bases between. CDR3 sequence: CASSLEIQETQYF. The CDR3 DNA reads as TGCGCCAGCAGCTTGGAGATCCAAGAGACCCAGTACTTC.

The chain is built from TRBV2 and TRBJ1-1, with no clear D. CDR3 length: 15 amino acids. The V end lost 8 bases, the J end lost 4 bases, and 20 bases lay between the germline ends. Looked up from germline, CDR1 is SNHLY and CDR2 is FYNNEI. The chain's CDR3 is CASQFEGLAGTEAFF. CDR3 DNA sequence: TGTGCCAGCCAGTTTGAGGGCCTTGCGGGCACTGAAGCTTTCTTT. Full variable domain (remainder filled in from reference TRBV2 and TRBJ1-1): EPEVTQTPSHQVTQMGQEVILRCVPISNHLYFYWYRQILGQKVEFLVSFYNNEISEKSEIFDDQFSVERPDGSNFTLKIRSTKLEDSAMYFCASQFEGLAGTEAFFGQGTRLTVV.

The chain is built from TRBV5-1 and TRBJ2-3; 9 bases line up with TRBD2. Germline CDR1 is SGHRS and CDR2 is YFSETQ. The CDR3 sequence is 16 residues long. Trimming cost V 4 bases and J 0 bases; bases outside gene matches: 6. The CDR3 loop reads CASSLIAGGSTDTQYF. The DNA for the CDR3 is TGCGCCAGCAGCCTAATTGCGGGGGGGAGCACAGATACGCAGTATTTT.